These T cell receptor beta chains were read from a single sample in a study of T cell repertoires in cytomegalovirus infection. TCRdb fed the reads into MiXCR, producing one record per CDR3 protein. The sample carries hundreds of thousands of distinct CDR3 sequences, roughly 36% recorded once. These TCRs are of unknown antigen specificity. Sample: cultured PBMCs, taken from culture after CMV antigen stimulation. All receptors derive from a human donor in good health (CMV status not recorded). Some clones in this sample may be carry-over from other donors' samples. Each CDR3 is given with its conserved first and last residue. D genes are given only for firm matches. Size is omitted from some rows. Given values are once, few, many or a class for expanded clones.

CDR3 length	D gene	V gene	J gene	clone size	CDR3 protein	CDR3 DNA
13	.	TRBV12-3/TRBV12-4	TRBJ1-2	.	CASSLGPHYGYTF	TGTGCCAGCAGTTTAGGACCGCACTATGGCTACACCTTC
16	TRBD2	TRBV19	TRBJ2-1	.	CVSRGREADSYNEQFF	TGTGTCTCCCGAGGCCGGGAGGCAGATTCCTACAATGAGCAGTTCTTC
14	.	TRBV15	TRBJ2-3	.	CATSRPPVADTQYF	TGTGCCACCAGCAGACCTCCTGTTGCAGATACGCAGTATTTT
14	.	TRBV5-4	TRBJ1-1	few	CASTPGRARTEAFF	TGTGCCAGCACCCCGGGCAGGGCGAGGACTGAAGCTTTCTTT
14	.	TRBV5-1	TRBJ1-5	.	CASRYGTADQPQHF	TGCGCCAGCAGGTATGGGACTGCCGATCAGCCCCAGCATTTT
13	.	TRBV27	TRBJ2-5	few	CASRTQGFETQYF	TGTGCCAGCAGAACTCAGGGTTTTGAGACCCAGTACTTC
15	TRBD2	TRBV20-1	TRBJ2-1	.	CSARFEREANGEQFF	TGCAGTGCTAGATTCGAGCGGGAGGCAAACGGTGAGCAGTTCTTC
13	.	TRBV7-2	TRBJ1-4	.	CASSPPGVEKLFF	TGTGCCAGCAGCCCCCCCGGGGTTGAAAAACTGTTTTTT
16	TRBD2	TRBV15	TRBJ2-3	.	CATSRTIAGGTDTQYF	TGTGCCACCAGCAGGACGATAGCGGGGGGTACAGATACGCAGTATTTT
15	.	TRBV4-3	TRBJ1-4	few	CASSQTQGRNEKLFF	TGCGCCAGCAGCCAAACACAGGGCCGTAATGAAAAACTGTTTTTT
13	.	TRBV28	TRBJ1-6	once	CASSPGTVSPLHF	TGTGCCAGCAGTCCTGGGACGGTTTCACCCCTCCACTTT
15	.	TRBV3-1	TRBJ2-1	.	CASSQIGTLDNEQFF	TGTGCCAGCAGCCAAATCGGGACTCTCGACAATGAGCAGTTCTTC
15	TRBD1	TRBV5-1	TRBJ1-3	.	CASSGQGYSGNTIYF	TGCGCCAGCAGCGGACAGGGATACTCTGGAAACACCATATATTTT
14	.	TRBV20-1	TRBJ1-5	.	CSARGGDSNQPQHF	TGCAGTGCTAGAGGGGGGGATAGCAATCAGCCCCAGCATTTT
16	TRBD1	TRBV12-3/TRBV12-4	TRBJ2-3	.	CASSSRGQGWGDTQYF	TGTGCCAGCAGTTCTAGGGGACAGGGATGGGGAGATACGCAGTATTTT
15	.	TRBV7-6	TRBJ2-7	few	CASSLEIANNYEQYF	TGTGCCAGCAGCTTAGAGATAGCGAACAACTACGAGCAGTACTTC
14	TRBD2	TRBV19	TRBJ2-5	.	CASSKGSGKETQYF	TGTGCCAGTAGTAAGGGGAGCGGGAAAGAGACCCAGTACTTC
13	.	TRBV29-1	TRBJ2-1	few	CSVEAGWDNEQFF	TGCAGCGTTGAGGCGGGATGGGACAATGAGCAGTTCTTC
12	.	TRBV6-1	TRBJ2-7	.	CAGRGADNEQYF	TGTGCCGGACGCGGGGCGGATAACGAGCAGTACTTC
14	TRBD1	TRBV7-8	TRBJ1-3	few	CASSKDRGGNTIYF	TGTGCCAGCAGCAAAGACAGGGGCGGAAACACCATATATTTT
15	.	TRBV7-9	TRBJ2-1	.	CASSLGTVALNEQFF	TGTGCCAGCAGCTTAGGGACAGTTGCCCTCAATGAGCAGTTCTTC
13	.	TRBV7-9	TRBJ1-3	few	CASSLVVGNTIYF	TGTGCCAGCAGCTTAGTAGTCGGAAACACCATATATTTT
17	.	TRBV6-1	TRBJ1-1	few	CASSAFGGRPSDTEAFF	TGTGCCAGCAGTGCCTTCGGTGGACGCCCTTCGGACACTGAAGCTTTCTTT
16	TRBD2	TRBV7-2	TRBJ2-3	many	CASSLIVAGGPGTQYF	TGTGCCAGCAGCTTAATAGTAGCGGGGGGGCCCGGTACGCAGTATTTT
15	.	TRBV5-1	TRBJ1-6	few	CASSLYTGDNSPLHF	TGCGCCAGCAGCTTGTATACAGGAGATAATTCACCCCTCCACTTT
16	TRBD2	TRBV5-6	TRBJ2-2	few	CASSWGLAVNTGELFF	TGTGCCAGCAGCTGGGGACTAGCTGTGAACACCGGGGAGCTGTTTTTT
14	.	TRBV7-9	TRBJ2-2	.	CASSLREPRGELFF	TGTGCCAGCAGCTTACGCGAACCCCGCGGGGAGCTGTTTTTT
17	TRBD2	TRBV4-2	TRBJ2-7	.	CASSQQSSGGASYEQYF	TGTGCCAGCAGCCAACAATCTAGCGGGGGGGCTAGCTACGAGCAGTACTTC
13	.	TRBV11-2	TRBJ1-4	few	CASSLNSYEKLFF	TGTGCCAGCAGCTTAAACAGCTATGAAAAACTGTTTTTT
13	.	TRBV7-2	TRBJ2-7	many	CASGRGAGYEQYF	TGTGCCAGCGGAAGGGGGGCTGGCTACGAGCAGTACTTC
16	.	TRBV15	TRBJ2-3	few	CATSSGARGSTDTQYF	TGTGCCACCAGCAGCGGGGCTAGGGGGTCCACAGATACGCAGTATTTT
15	TRBD1	TRBV7-8	TRBJ2-2	few	CASSQRQGANGELFF	TGTGCCAGCAGCCAACGACAGGGGGCTAACGGGGAGCTGTTTTTT
15	.	TRBV7-8	TRBJ2-1	.	CASSLDPRGRHEQFF	TGTGCCAGCAGCTTAGACCCCCGGGGGAGGCATGAGCAGTTCTTC
14	TRBD2	TRBV6-1	TRBJ2-3	many	CASIFGGGTDTQYF	TGTGCCAGCATCTTCGGGGGGGGCACAGATACGCAGTATTTT
14	.	TRBV7-9	TRBJ2-7	.	CASSRESDSYEQYF	TGTGCCAGCAGCCGCGAGTCAGACTCCTACGAGCAGTACTTC
14	.	TRBV7-2	TRBJ2-7	many	CASSFGGLFYEQYF	TGTGCCAGCAGCTTCGGCGGGCTTTTTTACGAGCAGTACTTC
14	.	TRBV29-1	TRBJ1-1	few	CSVENLQGGTEAFF	TGCAGCGTTGAAAACTTACAGGGTGGCACTGAAGCTTTCTTT
14	TRBD2	TRBV6-2/TRBV6-3	TRBJ2-1	.	CASYGLAGTNEQFF	TGTGCCAGTTACGGGCTAGCGGGAACCAATGAGCAGTTCTTC
13	.	TRBV12-3/TRBV12-4	TRBJ1-1	.	CASSPNLGTEAFF	TGTGCCAGCAGTCCCAATCTGGGCACTGAAGCTTTCTTT
13	.	TRBV6-1	TRBJ2-7	.	CASSTRGGRKQYF	TGTGCCAGCAGTACCAGAGGGGGGCGCAAGCAGTACTTC
13	TRBD1	TRBV20-1	TRBJ2-4	.	CSAKQGGENIQYF	TGCAGTGCTAAACAGGGGGGCGAAAACATTCAGTACTTC
16	.	TRBV7-9	TRBJ1-1	.	CASSPQGARAPAEAFF	TGTGCCAGCAGCCCCCAAGGGGCAAGGGCCCCCGCTGAAGCTTTCTTT
13	.	TRBV7-2	TRBJ2-5	few	CASSLGGNKAQYF	TGTGCCAGCAGCTTAGGAGGGAATAAGGCCCAGTACTTC
18	.	TRBV4-3	TRBJ2-2	.	CASSQGAVVAANTGELFF	TGCGCCAGCAGCCAAGGGGCGGTGGTAGCGGCAAACACCGGGGAGCTGTTTTTT
14	.	TRBV20-1	TRBJ2-5	.	CSARVWGDELTQYF	TGCAGTGCTAGAGTGTGGGGGGACGAATTAACCCAGTACTTC
14	TRBD1	TRBV7-6	TRBJ2-7	once	CASSLQGARNEQYF	TGTGCCAGCAGCTTACAGGGGGCCCGCAACGAGCAGTACTTC
16	.	TRBV7-2	TRBJ2-3	.	CASSPRRTPLADTQYF	TGTGCCAGCAGCCCGCGGCGGACTCCGCTGGCGGATACGCAGTATTTT
11	.	TRBV6-2/TRBV6-3	TRBJ2-4	few	CASRGGDIQYF	TGTGCCAGCAGGGGCGGAGACATTCAGTACTTC
16	TRBD2	TRBV23-1	TRBJ2-5	.	CASSQSSRGYQETQYF	TGCGCCAGCAGTCAATCCTCGCGGGGGTACCAAGAGACCCAGTACTTC
14	.	TRBV20-1	TRBJ2-1	.	CSASNPGNDNEQFF	TGCAGTGCTAGCAATCCGGGAAACGACAATGAGCAGTTCTTC
18	TRBD1	TRBV5-1	TRBJ1-1	.	CASSLMSRDRGMNTEAFF	TGCGCCAGCAGCTTAATGTCCCGGGACAGGGGAATGAACACTGAAGCTTTCTTT
17	.	TRBV7-2	TRBJ1-2	.	CASSLTWAETDHYGYTF	TGTGCCAGCAGCTTAACATGGGCGGAGACAGATCACTATGGCTACACCTTC
17	TRBD2	TRBV7-2	TRBJ2-5	many	CASSLGVLAGGQETQYF	TGTGCCAGCAGCTTAGGAGTGCTGGCGGGAGGGCAGGAGACCCAGTACTTC
12	.	TRBV29-1	TRBJ1-3	few	CSVGHSGNTIYF	TGCAGCGTTGGGCATTCTGGAAACACCATATATTTT